This T cell receptor beta chain was captured by sequencing in a study of graft-versus-host responses after intestinal transplantation. Study at large: Tacrolimus plus steroids were given to all recipients for approximately three years, preceded by anti-thymocyte globulin induction.

V was trimmed by 5 bases and J by 3 bases, leaving 10 bases between them. The CDR3 runs to 14 residues. Germline CDR1 is MNHEY and CDR2 is SVGAGI. Profiling relied on immunoSEQ multiplex PCR, and the TCRdb table lists in-frame clones only, not all of them. The sample yields just over 20,000 clones, roughly 92% seen once. The clonotype comes from a human patient who received an intestinal transplant, so some T cells may come from the graft donor. The source material was PBMCs, sampled around 37 weeks after intestinal transplant. The chain carries TRBV6-5 and TRBJ2-2; TRBD1 might be the D (5 bases). The CDR3 here is CASSVGPDTGELFF. CDR3 nucleotides: TGTGCCAGCAGTGTGGGGCCGGACACCGGGGAGCTGTTTTTT.